Following are 26 T cell receptor beta chains from one sample sequenced in a study of blood T cell repertoires in COVID-19. Clones were sequenced by immunoSEQ multiplex PCR, and TCRdb holds only the in-frame ones, with some missing. The data show roughly 250,000 clones, 83% seen once. What was sequenced was peripheral blood. Receptors originate from a human donor in a cohort sampled during active COVID-19.

V is TRBV18 and J is TRBJ1-2; D remains ambiguous. With 6 bases removed from V and 8 bases from J, the gap between germline ends came to 16 bases. The CDR3 length is 13 residues. CDR1 KGHSH and CDR2 LQKENI come from the germline V gene. The CDR3 DNA follows: TGTGCCAGCTCTCCTGGACCCGAGGGAGGCTACACCTTC. Encoded protein: CASSPGPEGGYTF.

V usage is TRBV18 and J usage is TRBJ2-5; D is uncertain. The V end lost 1 base, the J end lost 5 bases, and 5 bases lay between the germline ends. Germline V CDR1 and CDR2: KGHSH, LQKENI. This CDR3 contains 12 residues. Here the CDR3 reads CASSPQQETQYF. The CDR3 coding sequence is TGTGCCAGCTCACCACAACAGGAGACCCAGTACTTC.

This chain links TRBV5-1 with TRBJ1-6, with unresolved D. This CDR3 contains 14 residues. Germline V gives CDR1 SGHRS, CDR2 YFSETQ. The V end was cut by 0 bases, the J end by 8 bases, with 9 bases between. The CDR3 reads CASSLGGTDSPLHF. CDR3 in DNA: TGCGCCAGCAGCTTGGGCGGTACGGATTCACCCCTCCACTTT.

This clone was observed a single time. The V call is TRBV20-1, the J call TRBJ1-1; the D gene is possibly TRBD1 (6 bases). Germline V gives CDR1 DFQATT, CDR2 SNEGSKA (reference sequence). The V gene lost 7 bases and the J gene lost 8 bases, with 14 bases spanning the gap. The CDR3 is 11 amino acids. The chain's CDR3 is CSVTTGTEAFF. In DNA, the CDR3 is TGCAGTGTTACAACAGGGACCGAAGCTTTCTTT.

The CDR3 coding sequence is TGTGCCAGCAGCTCCGGCTCCTACAATGAGCAGTTCTTC. Translation: CASSSGSYNEQFF. The V and J genes are TRBV7-9 and TRBJ2-1; D is ambiguous. The V end lost 4 bases, the J end lost 0 bases, and 4 bases lay between the germline ends. CDR1 SEHNR and CDR2 FQNEAQ come from the germline V gene (reference sequence). The CDR3 covers 13 residues.

The chain is built from TRBV28 and TRBJ1-6, with 7 bases lining up with TRBD1. The length of the CDR3 is 13 residues. V shed 8 bases and J 8 bases; nucleotides not matched to a gene: 6. Germline values: CDR1 MDHEN, CDR2 SYDVKM. The CDR3 sequence is CASDRVGDSPLHF. The DNA of the CDR3 is TGTGCCAGCGACAGGGTGGGAGATTCACCCCTCCACTTT.

The chain links TRBV7-9 to TRBJ2-3; TRBD2 matches at 9 bases. The CDR3 has 16 amino acids. V trimming: 4 bases; J trimming: 1 base; junction bases outside the gene matches: 6. CDR1 is SEHNR and CDR2 is FQNEAQ in the germline V gene (reference sequence). CDR3 DNA: TGTGCCAGCAGCTCGACTAGCGGTTATCGCACAGATACGCAGTATTTT. Protein: CASSSTSGYRTDTQYF.

This clone was picked up a small number of times. The chain links TRBV2 to TRBJ2-7; TRBD1 might be the D (6 bases). CDR3 size: 11 residues. Germline CDR1 reads SNHLY; CDR2 reads FYNNEI. V was shortened by 9 bases and J by 4 bases, with 10 bases between the two germline ends. The CDR3 coding sequence is TGTGCCAGTATACAGGGATACGAGCAGTACTTC. Translation: CASIQGYEQYF.

In this sample, this clone turned up once. The chain employs TRBV10-3 and TRBJ2-3, with D tentatively TRBD2 (5 bases). The CDR3 has 13 amino acids. Germline-derived CDR1 and CDR2 are ENHRY and SYGVKD. Between the trimmed V and J ends, which lost 7 bases and 0 bases, there was a span of 8 bases. CDR3 amino acids: CAITVASTDTQYF. Written as DNA, the CDR3 is TGTGCCATCACCGTAGCGAGCACAGATACGCAGTATTTT.

DNA of the CDR3: TGTGCCAGCAGCTCACAGCGGACAGGGGCCATCTATGGCTACACCTTC. Translated, it gives CASSSQRTGAIYGYTF. The chain employs TRBV7-9 and TRBJ1-2; TRBD1 aligns across 9 bases. The CDR3 loop spans 16 amino acids. The germline V gene encodes CDR1 SEHNR and CDR2 FQNEAQ (reference sequence). Losses at the gene ends were 4 bases for V and 4 bases for J; bases not matched to a gene: 10.

J is TRBJ2-1 and V is TRBV6-4; 14 nucleotides agree with TRBD2. Germline V gene lookup returns CDR1 MRHNA and CDR2 SNTAGT. V dropped 6 bases and J dropped 4; count of bases not matched to a gene: 2. This CDR3 is built from 15 residues. The chain's CDR3 is CASRGLAGDYNEQFF. The CDR3 DNA is TGTGCCAGCAGGGGACTAGCGGGGGATTACAATGAGCAGTTCTTC.

The chain carries TRBV29-1 and TRBJ1-5, with D possibly being TRBD1 (6 bases). Deletions cut 7 bases from V and 4 bases from J, with 17 bases between. The CDR3 is 14 amino acids. The germline gives CDR1 SQVTM, CDR2 ANQGSEA. In nucleotides, the CDR3 is TGCAGCGCCGCTATACAGGGCCCGAATCAGCCCCAGCATTTT. Protein: CSAAIQGPNQPQHF.

The chain links TRBV5-1 to TRBJ2-3; D remains ambiguous. Trimming left V 0 bases short and J 5 bases short, with 19 bases between. This CDR3 comprises 17 residues. CDR1 and CDR2 from the germline V gene are SGHRS and YFSETQ. The CDR3 nucleotides read TGCGCCAGCAGCTTGGCCTGGGTGGGCTCTCGTAAAGATACGCAGTATTTT. It yields the protein CASSLAWVGSRKDTQYF.

This chain uses TRBV6-4 with TRBJ1-1, with 7 nucleotides matching TRBD1. The germline V gene has CDR1 MRHNA and CDR2 SNTAGT. The CDR3 totals 15 residues. Trimming cost V 0 bases and J 3 bases; bases outside gene matches: 4. The CDR3 DNA reads TGTGCCAGCAGTGACTCGAAGGGGGCCTACACTGAAGCTTTCTTT. Amino acids: CASSDSKGAYTEAFF.

This chain's CDR3 is CASSAATPETEAFF. The CDR3 bases are TGTGCCAGCAGTGCCGCAACCCCGGAGACTGAAGCTTTCTTT. The rearrangement joins TRBV2 to TRBJ1-1; D remains ambiguous. The V gene lost 4 bases and the J gene lost 5 bases, with 14 bases spanning the gap. Germline loops: CDR1 SNHLY, CDR2 FYNNEI. This CDR3 contains 14 residues. The full variable domain, with the rest looked up from reference TRBV2 and TRBJ1-1, is EPEVTQTPSHQVTQMGQEVILRCVPISNHLYFYWYRQILGQKVEFLVSFYNNEISEKSEIFDDQFSVERPDGSNFTLKIRSTKLEDSAMYFCASSAATPETEAFFGQGTRLTVV.

This sequence joins TRBV5-1 and TRBJ2-7; perhaps TRBD2 as D (6 bases). The CDR3 is 14 amino acids. V gave up 2 bases and J gave up 5 bases, with 14 bases separating them. Looked up from germline, CDR1 is SGHRS and CDR2 is YFSETQ. CDR3 coding DNA: TGCGCCAGCAGCTTTCCGGGACTTGACGACGAGCAGTACTTC. Amino acid sequence: CASSFPGLDDEQYF.

The chain employs TRBV6-4 and TRBJ1-5, with D maybe TRBD1 (5 bases). Per germline, CDR1 MRHNA and CDR2 SNTAGT. Trimming removed 3 bases from V and 7 bases from J, with 10 bases in between. This CDR3 has 13 amino acids. CDR3 sequence: CASSEQGGQPQHF. In DNA form, the CDR3 reads TGTGCCAGCAGTGAGCAGGGAGGACAGCCCCAGCATTTT.

The CDR3, as DNA: TGTGCCAGCAGTTCCTTAGCGGGAGGGTTGTACAATGAGCAGTTCTTC. Its protein is CASSSLAGGLYNEQFF. The rearrangement uses TRBV28 and TRBJ2-1, with 11 bases that match TRBD2. Germline V CDR1 and CDR2: MDHEN, SYDVKM. This CDR3 is built from 16 residues. The V gene end was trimmed by 4 bases and the J gene end by 4 bases; junction bases not matched to a gene: 6.

The J gene is TRBJ1-5, the V gene TRBV10-2; D is perhaps TRBD1 (5 bases). CDR1 is WSHSY and CDR2 is SAAADI in the germline V gene. The CDR3 has 14 amino acids. Between the trimmed V and J ends, which lost 4 bases and 0 bases, there was a span of 7 bases. As DNA, the CDR3 is TGCGCCAGCAGTGCGACAGATAGCAATCAGCCCCAGCATTTT. This encodes CASSATDSNQPQHF.

This sequence joins TRBV9 and TRBJ2-7; 10 bases fit TRBD2. The CDR3 is 15 amino acids. Per the germline V gene, CDR1 is SGDLS and CDR2 is YYNGEE. The V gene end was trimmed by 3 bases and the J gene end by 4 bases; junction bases not matched to a gene: 7. CDR3 nucleotide sequence: TGTGCCAGCAGCGCGTTAGCGGGGGGAGTTTACGAGCAGTACTTC. Its translation is CASSALAGGVYEQYF. Looking up the rest from reference TRBV9 and TRBJ2-7 gives the full variable domain: DSGVTQTPKHLITATGQRVTLRCSPRSGDLSVYWYQQSLDQGLQFLIQYYNGEERAKGNILERFSAQQFPDLHSELNLSSLELGDSALYFCASSALAGGVYEQYFGPGTRLTVT.

This clone showed up just once. The V call is TRBV18, the J call TRBJ2-5, with 9 bases fitting TRBD2. After removal of 3 bases from V and 4 bases from J, the junction contained 3 bases not matched to a gene. This CDR3 spans 14 amino acids. Germline V gives CDR1 KGHSH, CDR2 LQKENI. DNA for the CDR3: TGTGCCAGCTCACCGGGACTAGCCGGAGAGACCCAGTACTTC. It translates to CASSPGLAGETQYF.

This chain uses TRBV6-5 with TRBJ1-5, with TRBD1 identical over 8 bases. Germline CDR1 MNHEY, CDR2 SVGAGI. The CDR3 loop spans 14 amino acids. After removal of 5 bases from V and 5 bases from J, the junction contained 5 bases not matched to a gene. CDR3: CASSTDRADQPQHF. The DNA of the CDR3 is TGTGCCAGCAGTACGGACAGGGCGGATCAGCCCCAGCATTTT.

The V and J genes are TRBV6-5 and TRBJ2-7; 7 bases line up with TRBD2. The V segment lost 0 bases and the J segment 2 bases; nucleotides outside the gene matches: 7. The CDR3 is 16 residues long. In germline, CDR1 is MNHEY, CDR2 SVGAGI. CDR3 in amino acids: CASSYSLFGRPYEQYF. Written as DNA, the CDR3 is TGTGCCAGCAGTTACTCGTTGTTCGGGAGGCCCTACGAGCAGTACTTC.

The V gene is TRBV5-8, the J gene TRBJ1-1; D remains unclear. Trimming left V 4 bases short and J 1 base short, with 17 bases between. Germline V gives CDR1 SGHTS, CDR2 YDEGEE. This CDR3 contains 16 residues. As DNA, the CDR3 is TGTGCCAGCAGCCCTAAAAGGGAGCGGGGGAACACTGAAGCTTTCTTT. Translation: CASSPKRERGNTEAFF.

The chain couples TRBV6-5 to TRBJ2-5; 7 bases agree with TRBD1. J was trimmed by 2 bases and V by 7 bases; bases with no gene match: 4. Germline assignment: CDR1 MNHEY and CDR2 SVGAGI. The CDR3 spans 13 residues. The chain's CDR3 is CASTGTAQETQYF. CDR3 coding DNA: TGTGCCAGCACCGGGACAGCACAAGAGACCCAGTACTTC.

This clone is a singleton in its sample. This chain links TRBV27 with TRBJ1-5; D is undetermined. This CDR3 contains 15 residues. V shed 3 bases and J shed 2 bases, with 11 bases lying between them. CDR1 MNHEY and CDR2 SMNVEV come from the germline V gene (reference sequence). The CDR3 reads CASSFTGLGNQPQHF. DNA of the CDR3: TGTGCCAGCAGTTTTACCGGGTTGGGCAATCAGCCCCAGCATTTT.